These T cell receptor beta chains were read from a single sample in a study of cytomegalovirus exposure and HLA in healthy donors. Data came from immunoSEQ multiplex PCR; TCRdb stores just in-frame clones and leaves some out. The table records 80,000 or so clones, 70% to 80% of them present only once. The sample taken for sequencing was PBMCs. These receptors all come from a man aged 25 to 40 in good health and CMV-seropositive. CDR3s include the opening cysteine and the closing phenylalanine or tryptophan. The D gene is left open where the match is weak. Not every row has a clone size; where given, it reads once, few, many or a size class.

clone size	V gene	J gene	D gene	CDR3 protein	CDR3 DNA
.	TRBV2	TRBJ2-6	TRBD1	CASSPGQGYGGANVLTF	TGTGCCAGCAGCCCGGGACAGGGATACGGTGGGGCCAACGTCCTGACTTTC
.	TRBV4-3	TRBJ2-7	TRBD1	CASSHGQGSYEQYF	TGCGCCAGCAGCCATGGACAGGGATCCTACGAGCAGTACTTC
.	TRBV28	TRBJ2-7	TRBD1	CASSSPPGQGGYEQYF	TGTGCCAGCAGTTCCCCCCCGGGACAGGGCGGCTACGAGCAGTACTTC
.	TRBV7-3	TRBJ1-1	.	CASSLTSSNTEAFF	TGTGCCAGCAGCTTAACCTCCTCGAACACTGAAGCTTTCTTT
.	TRBV6-1	TRBJ1-1	.	CASSEAQGAALWGNTEAFF	TGTGCCAGCAGTGAAGCTCAAGGGGCAGCGCTATGGGGGAACACTGAAGCTTTCTTT
.	TRBV11-1	TRBJ2-1	TRBD2	CASSREGGMKFF	TGTGCCAGCAGCCGGGAGGGAGGAATGAAGTTCTTC
.	TRBV7-2	TRBJ1-1	TRBD1	CASSLVQGAMGTEAFF	TGTGCCAGCAGCTTAGTTCAGGGGGCTATGGGCACTGAAGCTTTCTTT
.	TRBV19	TRBJ1-5	TRBD1	CASSAGTGGYQPQHF	TGTGCCAGTAGTGCCGGGACAGGGGGATATCAGCCCCAGCATTTT
.	TRBV6-1	TRBJ1-3	.	CASSGGFSGNTIYF	TGTGCCAGCAGTGGAGGCTTCTCTGGAAACACCATATATTTT
.	TRBV5-1	TRBJ2-1	TRBD2	CASSYGLADNEQFF	TGCGCCAGCAGCTATGGCCTAGCGGACAATGAGCAGTTCTTC
.	TRBV4-3	TRBJ1-1	.	CASSQDTGDTEAFF	TGCGCCAGCAGCCAAGATACGGGGGATACTGAAGCTTTCTTT
.	TRBV9	TRBJ1-6	.	CASSVGRNSPLHF	TGTGCCAGCAGCGTAGGGCGGAATTCACCCCTCCACTTT
.	TRBV19	TRBJ1-5	.	CASSSGGGIGNQPQHF	TGTGCCAGTAGTTCAGGTGGGGGGATAGGCAATCAGCCCCAGCATTTT
.	TRBV9	TRBJ1-1	.	CASSSGLNTEAFF	TGTGCCAGCAGCTCCGGGTTGAACACTGAAGCTTTCTTT
few	TRBV6-5	TRBJ2-5	.	CASSYSGTSEVTQYF	TGTGCCAGCAGTTACTCCGGGACATCTGAAGTGACCCAGTACTTC
.	TRBV9	TRBJ2-1	.	CASSVVRGTETPDEQFF	TGTGCCAGCAGCGTAGTGCGGGGCACGGAAACACCGGATGAGCAGTTCTTC
few	TRBV7-2	TRBJ2-7	TRBD2	CASSPTLAGGFYEQYF	TGTGCCAGCAGCCCGACACTAGCGGGAGGGTTTTACGAGCAGTACTTC
.	TRBV20-1	TRBJ1-2	.	CSAGRLDGYTF	TGCAGTGCAGGCCGCCTAGATGGCTACACCTTC
.	TRBV4-1	TRBJ2-2	TRBD2	CASSQVGSGGPNTGELFF	TGCGCCAGCAGCCAAGTAGGTAGCGGGGGGCCTAACACCGGGGAGCTGTTTTTT
few	TRBV5-6	TRBJ2-1	.	CASSLNQGAVSQFF	TGTGCCAGCAGCTTGAACCAAGGGGCAGTATCACAGTTCTTC
.	TRBV6-5	TRBJ1-1	.	CASTLTGNTEAFF	TGTGCCAGCACCCTTACAGGGAACACTGAAGCTTTCTTT
.	TRBV28	TRBJ2-1	TRBD1	CASSPPDRVINEQFF	TGTGCCAGCAGTCCTCCGGACAGGGTAATCAATGAGCAGTTCTTC
.	TRBV19	TRBJ1-1	.	CASSIGYGQLDPEAFF	TGTGCCAGTAGTATAGGGTACGGACAGCTAGACCCTGAAGCTTTCTTT
.	TRBV7-2	TRBJ2-1	TRBD1	CASSLAGTEYNEQFF	TGTGCCAGCAGCTTAGCCGGGACAGAGTACAATGAGCAGTTCTTC
few	TRBV4-1	TRBJ1-1	TRBD1	CASSHTGGANTEAFF	TGCGCCAGCAGCCATACAGGGGGCGCAAACACTGAAGCTTTCTTT
.	TRBV5-1	TRBJ2-1	.	CASSPGLEVHNEQFF	TGCGCCAGCAGCCCGGGACTGGAAGTTCACAATGAGCAGTTCTTC
.	TRBV4-1	TRBJ1-6	.	CASSPPDYSPLHF	TGCGCCAGCAGCCCCCCGGACTATTCACCCCTCCACTTT
.	TRBV6-5	TRBJ2-5	.	CASSSTTKTQYF	TGTGCCAGCAGTTCGACTACGAAGACCCAGTACTTC
.	TRBV30	TRBJ1-1	.	CAWTTGSGTEAFF	TGTGCCTGGACTACAGGGTCCGGCACTGAAGCTTTCTTT
few	TRBV5-4	TRBJ1-4	.	CASSLDLANEKLFF	TGTGCCAGCAGCTTGGACTTGGCTAATGAAAAACTGTTTTTT
few	TRBV29-1	TRBJ2-2	TRBD2	CSAVTSEAGELFF	TGCAGCGCCGTGACTAGCGAAGCCGGGGAGCTGTTTTTT
few	TRBV4-3	TRBJ2-3	.	CASSQGLAVRTDTQYF	TGCGCCAGCAGCCAGGGTTTAGCGGTGAGGACAGATACGCAGTATTTT
.	TRBV19	TRBJ1-1	.	CASSPGGLGTEAFF	TGTGCCAGTAGTCCCGGCGGGCTCGGCACTGAAGCTTTCTTT
.	TRBV19	TRBJ1-1	.	CASSIGAGVTEAFF	TGTGCCAGTAGTATTGGGGCAGGGGTAACTGAAGCTTTCTTT
.	TRBV5-1	TRBJ2-1	TRBD2	CASVLAGGYNEQFF	TGCGCCAGCGTACTAGCGGGGGGTTACAATGAGCAGTTCTTC
.	TRBV2	TRBJ1-5	TRBD1	CASRIGQGRDYSNQPQHF	TGTGCCAGCAGGATTGGACAGGGGCGGGACTATAGCAATCAGCCCCAGCATTTT
.	TRBV19	TRBJ2-7	TRBD1	CASSAHYLRDRSSEQYF	TGTGCCAGTAGTGCTCATTACCTCCGGGACAGGAGCAGCGAGCAGTACTTC
once	TRBV7-3	TRBJ2-2	.	CASSLGVGGNTGELFF	TGTGCCAGCAGCTTAGGCGTAGGGGGTAACACCGGGGAGCTGTTTTTT
.	TRBV5-8	TRBJ1-1	TRBD1	CASTPRGQPNTEAFF	TGTGCCAGCACCCCCAGGGGACAGCCGAACACTGAAGCTTTCTTT
.	TRBV10-3	TRBJ1-1	TRBD1	CAIRRDSWNTEAFF	TGTGCCATCAGACGGGACAGCTGGAACACTGAAGCTTTCTTT
.	TRBV5-6	TRBJ2-7	TRBD1	CASSSTGGGEQYF	TGTGCCAGCAGCTCTACAGGGGGCGGGGAGCAGTACTTC
.	TRBV28	TRBJ2-5	TRBD2	CASTLSGRPGETQYF	TGTGCCAGCACCCTGAGCGGGAGGCCGGGGGAGACCCAGTACTTC
.	TRBV27	TRBJ2-6	TRBD2	CASSLPGTSGGKSSGANVLTF	TGTGCCAGCAGCCTCCCCGGGACTAGCGGGGGTAAGAGCTCTGGGGCCAACGTCCTGACTTTC
.	TRBV11-1	TRBJ2-7	.	CASSLGQVGEQYF	TGTGCCAGCAGCTTAGGACAGGTTGGAGAGCAGTACTTC
.	TRBV6-5	TRBJ2-7	TRBD2	CASSYGTSGTYEQYF	TGTGCCAGCAGTTACGGGACTAGCGGAACTTACGAGCAGTACTTC
.	TRBV6-5	TRBJ1-4	TRBD1	CATLTRTGDHEKLFF	TGTGCCACGCTAACCCGGACAGGGGACCATGAAAAACTGTTTTTT
.	TRBV5-1	TRBJ2-5	TRBD2	CASSSSGGGAEETQYF	TGCGCCAGCAGCTCCTCTGGCGGGGGGGCCGAAGAGACCCAGTACTTC